This TCR beta chain was identified in a study of cytomegalovirus exposure and HLA in healthy donors. 60 Vbeta and 13 Jbeta primers were used in PCR. TCRdb's copy holds only in-frame clones and misses some; the assay was immunoSEQ multiplex PCR. Of tens of thousands of clones listed, around 85% are singletons. This TCR was recovered from a man between 45 and 60 years old in good health and CMV-seronegative. Sequenced material: PBMCs.

The CDR3 region has the DNA TGCGCCAGCAGCCAAGTTCAGGGCTCTGGGGCCAACGTCCTGACTTTC. This codes for CASSQVQGSGANVLTF. This chain joins TRBV4-3 and TRBJ2-6; perhaps TRBD1 as D (5 bases). There are 16 residues in the CDR3. V gave up 1 base and J gave up 0 bases, with 7 bases separating them. Looked up from germline, CDR1 is LGHNA and CDR2 is YSLEER.